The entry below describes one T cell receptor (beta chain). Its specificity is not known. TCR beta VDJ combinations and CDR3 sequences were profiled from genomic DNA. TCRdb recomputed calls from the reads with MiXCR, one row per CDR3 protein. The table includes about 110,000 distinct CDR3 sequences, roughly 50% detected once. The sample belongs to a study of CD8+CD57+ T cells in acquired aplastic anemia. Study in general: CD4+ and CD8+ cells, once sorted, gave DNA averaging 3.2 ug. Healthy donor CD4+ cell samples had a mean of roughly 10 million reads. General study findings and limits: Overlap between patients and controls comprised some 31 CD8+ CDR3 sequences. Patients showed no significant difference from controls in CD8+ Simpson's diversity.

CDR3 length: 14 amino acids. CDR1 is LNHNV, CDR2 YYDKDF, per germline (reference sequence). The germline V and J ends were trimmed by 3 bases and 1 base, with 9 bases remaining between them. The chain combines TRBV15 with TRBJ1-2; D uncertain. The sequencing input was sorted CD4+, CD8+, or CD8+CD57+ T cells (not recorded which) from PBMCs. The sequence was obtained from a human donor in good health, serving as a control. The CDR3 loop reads CATSRAGLNYGYTF. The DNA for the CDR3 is TGTGCCACCAGCAGGGCCGGCCTTAACTATGGCTACACCTTC.